This record concerns one T cell receptor beta chain sequence. This sample was included in a study of metastatic and nonmetastatic thyroid tumors. Using MiXCR, TCRdb reanalyzed the PCR reads. The sample carries some 30,000 clones, 25% to 35% recorded once. Patients were all untreated before their thyroid surgery. Trimming took 2 bases from V and 1 from J, leaving 8 bases between them. The CDR3 totals 13 residues. The germline V gene encodes CDR1 GTSNPN and CDR2 SVGIG (reference sequence). The TCR comes from a female donor with papillary thyroid cancer or a benign thyroid nodule (not recorded which). Some clones in this sample may be carry-over from other donors' samples. The rearrangement joins TRBV30 to TRBJ1-2; D is uncertain. Source material: blood. The CDR3 loop is CAWSKSDNYGYTF. In nucleotides, the CDR3 is TGTGCCTGGAGTAAGTCAGATAACTATGGCTACACCTTC. Full variable domain (missing parts from reference TRBV30 and TRBJ1-2): SQTIHQWPATLVQPVGSPLSLECTVEGTSNPNLYWYRQAAGRGLQLLFYSVGIGQISSEVPQNLSASRPQDRQFILSSKKLLLSDSGFYLCAWSKSDNYGYTFGSGTRLTVV.